The 9 T cell receptor beta chains listed next were all sequenced from one sample in a study of patients and donors after allogeneic stem cell transplantation. TCRdb recomputed calls from the RT-PCR reads with MiXCR, one row per CDR3 protein. The table includes more than 850,000 distinct CDR3 sequences, 18% detected once. The sequenced sample consisted of blood, either unsorted or a sorted T cell fraction (not recorded which). These receptors were collected from a human donor who was either an allogeneic HSCT recipient or a stem cell or donor lymphocyte infusion donor (not recorded which). It is not recorded whose cells these are; they may come from a transplant donor.

This clonotype has only a few counts. The rearrangement uses TRBV27 and TRBJ2-7, with D possibly being TRBD1 or TRBD2 (5 bases each). Between the trimmed V and J ends, which lost 7 bases and 6 bases, there was a span of 19 bases. The CDR3 length is 14 residues. Germline V CDR1 and CDR2: MNHEY, SMNVEV (reference sequence). The CDR3 is CASTAAGSVFEQYF. DNA for the CDR3: TGTGCCAGCACAGCGGCAGGGTCGGTGTTCGAGCAGTACTTC.

This clonotype was found a few times. The J gene is TRBJ2-3, the V gene TRBV7-3; D ambiguous. CDR1 and CDR2 (germline): SGHTA, FQGTGA. The CDR3 has 14 amino acids. Trimming stripped 1 base from V and 2 bases from J, with 7 bases between. The CDR3 DNA reads TGTGCCAGCAGCTTAAGCCGTTACACAGATACGCAGTATTTT. Translation gives CASSLSRYTDTQYF.

The gene calls are TRBV5-1 and TRBJ2-1; 8 nucleotides match TRBD1. From germline, CDR1 is SGHRS and CDR2 YFSETQ. J lost 8 bases, V lost 4 bases, and 8 bases had no gene match. CDR3 length: 14 amino acids. The CDR3 DNA sequence: TGCGCCAGCAGCCCCGGACAGGGACAAGATGAGCAGTTCTTC. Protein product: CASSPGQGQDEQFF. The full variable domain, with the rest looked up from reference TRBV5-1 and TRBJ2-1, is KAGVTQTPRYLIKTRGQQVTLSCSPISGHRSVSWYQQTPGQGLQFLFEYFSETQRNKGNFPGRFSGRQFSNSRSEMNVSTLELGDSALYLCASSPGQGQDEQFFGPGTRLTVL.

This clonotype was detected ten times or more. The rearrangement joins TRBV12-3 or TRBV12-4 to TRBJ2-2, with D possibly matching TRBD2 (6 bases). CDR3 length equals 16 residues. V was pared by 2 bases and J by 4 bases, with 14 bases between. The CDR3 DNA is TGTGCCAGCAGTTTATTGTTCGGGGAGGCCACCGGGGAGCTGTTTTTT. This codes for CASSLLFGEATGELFF.

This chain links TRBV6-5 with TRBJ2-7; D call uncertain. The CDR3 loop spans 13 amino acids. In germline, CDR1 is MNHEY, CDR2 SVGAGI. Trimming pared 0 bases from V and 3 bases from J, leaving 6 bases between. Written as DNA, the CDR3 is TGTGCCAGCAGTTACTCGACAAACTACGAGCAGTACTTC. Its translation: CASSYSTNYEQYF.

The sample holds a few counts of this clonotype. This rearrangement joins TRBV7-6 to TRBJ2-5, with 7 nucleotides matching TRBD2. J was trimmed by 0 bases and V by 8 bases; bases with no gene match: 9. Germline CDR1 and CDR2: SGHVS and FNYEAQ. The CDR3 has 15 amino acids. CDR3 nucleotide sequence: TGTGCCAGCCTCCCGGGACTACCTTACCAAGAGACCCAGTACTTC. The encoded protein is CASLPGLPYQETQYF.

This clonotype was observed at least ten times. The V gene is TRBV12-3 or TRBV12-4, the J gene TRBJ2-7, with TRBD1 as a possible D gene (5 bases). The germline V and J ends were trimmed by 5 bases and 5 bases, with 10 bases remaining between them. The CDR3 runs to 12 residues. CDR3 sequence reads: CASSPRGDEQYF. CDR3 DNA: TGTGCCAGCAGTCCAAGGGGTGACGAGCAGTACTTC.

The V and J genes are TRBV20-1 and TRBJ1-3; D is undetermined. Trimming stripped 6 bases from V and 0 bases from J, with 9 bases between. The V gene's germline CDR1 is DFQATT and CDR2 SNEGSKA (reference sequence). CDR3 length equals 13 residues. CDR3 region: CSARTLSGNTIYF. The DNA of the CDR3 is TGCAGTGCCCGCACCCTCTCTGGAAACACCATATATTTT.

V and J are TRBV29-1 and TRBJ2-1; the match to TRBD2 covers 12 bases. Per germline, CDR1 SQVTM and CDR2 ANQGSEA. Trimming at V came to 4 bases and at J to 9 bases, leaving 10 bases not matched to a gene. The CDR3 has 15 residues. CDR3 sequence: CSVGQTSGGRVEQFF. In nucleotides, the CDR3 is TGCAGCGTTGGCCAAACTAGCGGGGGGCGGGTTGAGCAGTTCTTC.